This T cell receptor (beta chain) derives from a study of T cell responses to AZD1222 COVID-19 vaccine. Notes on the study in general: Repertoires in all cases were sampled only once the peak T cell response had passed. Spike-wide vaccine-associated CD4 TCRs dominated at 160-218 and 743-854. Clonal diversity was possibly underestimated, and white British individuals and females predominated among donors.

Germline V gene sequence: CDR1 SGHTA, CDR2 FQGNSA. V shed 5 bases, J shed 5 bases, and the junction held 3 bases outside the gene matches. CDR3 size: 13 residues. The assay was immunoSEQ multiplex PCR, and TCRdb's table has in-frame clones only and misses some. The sample holds about 140,000 clones, about 90% seen once. On this clone itself: Its antigen is not known.

This sample comprised peripheral blood, obtained 28 days after the second dose of the MenACWY control vaccine. The V gene is TRBV7-2, the J gene TRBJ1-5, with 7 bases identical to TRBD1. This TCR came from an adult who received the MenACWY meningococcal vaccine as a control. The CDR3 loop is CASSPQGDQPQHF. In DNA, the CDR3 is TGTGCCAGCAGCCCCCAGGGGGATCAGCCCCAGCATTTT.